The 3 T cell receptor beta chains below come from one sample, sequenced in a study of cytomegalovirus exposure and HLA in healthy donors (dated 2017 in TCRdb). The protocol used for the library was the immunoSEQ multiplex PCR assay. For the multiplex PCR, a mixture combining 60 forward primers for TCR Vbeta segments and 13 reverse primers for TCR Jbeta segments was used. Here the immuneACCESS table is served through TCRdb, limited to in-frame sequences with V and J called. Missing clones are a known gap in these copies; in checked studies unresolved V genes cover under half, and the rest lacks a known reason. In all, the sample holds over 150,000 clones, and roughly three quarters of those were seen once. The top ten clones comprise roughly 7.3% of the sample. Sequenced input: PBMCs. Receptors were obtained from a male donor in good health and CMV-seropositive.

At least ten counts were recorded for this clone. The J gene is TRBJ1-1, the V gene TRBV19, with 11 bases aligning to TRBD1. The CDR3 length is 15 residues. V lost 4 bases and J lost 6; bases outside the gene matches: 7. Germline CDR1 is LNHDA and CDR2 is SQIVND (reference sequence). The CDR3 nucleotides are TGTGCCAGTAGTAGGACAGGGGGCTTTACCGCTGAAGCTTTCTTT. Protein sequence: CASSRTGGFTAEAFF.

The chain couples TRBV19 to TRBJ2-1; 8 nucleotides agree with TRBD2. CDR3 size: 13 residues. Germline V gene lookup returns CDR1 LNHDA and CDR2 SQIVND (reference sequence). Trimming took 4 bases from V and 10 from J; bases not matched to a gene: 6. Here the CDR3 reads CASSKVTSVEQFF. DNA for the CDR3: TGTGCCAGTAGTAAAGTGACTAGCGTAGAGCAGTTCTTC.

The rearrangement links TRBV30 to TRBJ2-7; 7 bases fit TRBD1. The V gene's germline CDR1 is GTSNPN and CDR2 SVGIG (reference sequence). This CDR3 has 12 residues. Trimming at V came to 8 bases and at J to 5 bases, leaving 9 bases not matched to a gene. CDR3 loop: CAVQHRGHEQYF. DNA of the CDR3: TGTGCCGTACAACACAGGGGACACGAGCAGTACTTC.